This paragraph covers one T cell receptor beta chain sequence. These data belong to a study of blood T cell repertoires in COVID-19. Study as a whole: From the United States, Italy and Spain came samples of acute and convalescent COVID-19. Nucleic acid was either cDNA or gDNA, and it came from T cells, B-cell-depleted T cells, or PBMCs.

Source study methods: For nucleated cells, counts were estimated from reference gene primer amplification. Profiled with immunoSEQ multiplex PCR; TCRdb holds only in-frame clones, not every one. The V and J calls and clone size come from that table; D and trimming were worked out from the DNA. This sample has 180,000 or so clones, with 83% found just once. Participant-given clinical history determined each cohort assignment. The V gene lost 5 bases and the J gene lost 5 bases, with 10 bases spanning the gap. The CDR3 length is 14 residues. CDR1 is SEHNR and CDR2 is FQNEAQ in the germline V gene (reference sequence).

The chain links TRBV7-9 to TRBJ1-6; D is perhaps TRBD1 (6 bases). Sample: PBMCs or T cells enriched from blood (not recorded which). This TCR came from a woman between 50 and 59 years old in a cohort exposed to, infected with or recovered from COVID-19 (not recorded which). DNA for the CDR3: TGTGCCAGCAGCCGGCCAGGGGATAATTCACCCCTCCACTTT. Protein sequence: CASSRPGDNSPLHF. The full variable domain, completed using reference TRBV7-9 and TRBJ1-6, is DTGVSQNPRHKITKRGQNVTFRCDPISEHNRLYWYRQTLGQGPEFLTYFQNEAQLEKSRLLSDRFSAERPKGSFSTLEIQRTEQGDSAMYLCASSRPGDNSPLHFGNGTRLTVT.